The clone carrying this T cell receptor (beta chain) is a singleton in its sample. These data belong to a study of blood T cell repertoires in COVID-19. Study information: The United States, Italy and Spain supplied acute and convalescent COVID-19 samples. PBMCs, B-cell-depleted T cells, or T cells provided the cDNA or gDNA that made up the material.

Trimming took 0 bases from V and 4 from J, leaving 15 bases between them. The CDR3 has 15 amino acids. Looked up from germline, CDR1 is GTSNPN and CDR2 is SVGIG (reference sequence). Source study methods: The authors estimated nucleated cell counts from reference gene primer amplification. Method: immunoSEQ multiplex PCR; TCRdb's copy keeps in-frame clones and lacks some. Clonal size and the V and J genes are those of that table, whereas D and trimming came from the DNA. The data contain around 95,000 clones, roughly 87% of them singletons. This clonotype was obtained from a man in his thirties or forties in a cohort sampled during active COVID-19. The chain employs TRBV30 and TRBJ1-2, with D uncertain. Sequencing was performed on peripheral blood. Here the CDR3 DNA reads TGTGCCTGGAGTGTACGGGCAGGTGGACTCTATGGCTACACCTTC. Residues: CAWSVRAGGLYGYTF.